This T cell receptor (beta chain) was found in a study of cytomegalovirus exposure and HLA in healthy donors. The J segment lost 5 bases and the V segment lost 2 bases, leaving 7 bases of the junction unmatched. From germline, CDR1 is MGHRA and CDR2 YSYEKL. This CDR3 spans 15 amino acids. Details on this clone: Its antigen is unknown.

Study-level findings and limits: Later, an analysis showed that TCR beta chains associated with HLA were more clonally expanded than others that were equally common.

Primers: 60 Vbeta forward and 13 Jbeta reverse. TCRdb's copy holds only in-frame clones and misses some; the assay was immunoSEQ multiplex PCR. The table has more than 95,000 clones, around 80% seen once. This rearrangement joins TRBV4-1 to TRBJ2-5, with 8 bases that match TRBD1. The sequenced sample consisted of PBMCs. This TCR came from a man aged 25-45 years in good health and CMV-seronegative. Here the CDR3 reads CASSQRTGLGETQYF. The CDR3, as DNA: TGCGCCAGCAGCCAACGGACAGGGCTAGGGGAGACCCAGTACTTC.